One and the same sample provided the 9 T cell receptor beta chains below, sequenced in a study of blood T cell repertoires in COVID-19 (dated by TCRdb to the early 2020s). Receptor libraries were prepared by the immunoSEQ multiplex PCR assay. TCRdb retrieved this table from immuneACCESS and kept in-frame rearrangements only. Not all clones are present; in checked studies, unresolved V genes account for under half, and no reason is known for the remainder. Within this sample are fewer than 400,000 clones, with over 70% of them counted one time only. Of the sample, about 2.7% falls within the top ten clones. The sample was peripheral blood. The receptors were gathered from a man aged 25-45 years with active or convalescent COVID-19.

The rearrangement links TRBV9 to TRBJ2-2; 8 positions match TRBD2. Germline V gene sequence: CDR1 SGDLS, CDR2 YYNGEE. CDR3 size: 17 residues. After removal of 1 base from V and 4 bases from J, the junction contained 9 bases not matched to a gene. The CDR3 protein is CASSVSPREDVTGELFF. The CDR3 DNA is TGTGCCAGCAGCGTATCCCCGCGGGAGGATGTCACCGGGGAGCTGTTTTTT. The full variable domain, with the rest looked up from reference TRBV9 and TRBJ2-2, is DSGVTQTPKHLITATGQRVTLRCSPRSGDLSVYWYQQSLDQGLQFLIQYYNGEERAKGNILERFSAQQFPDLHSELNLSSLELGDSALYFCASSVSPREDVTGELFFGEGSRLTVL.

This chain connects TRBV7-3 to TRBJ2-7; D possibly corresponds to TRBD2 (6 bases). CDR1 is SGHTA and CDR2 is FQGTGA in the germline V gene. V was clipped by 4 bases and J by 6 bases, with 19 bases between them. CDR3 size: 15 residues. The CDR3 sequence: CASSSQGGGFSEQYF. The CDR3 DNA reads TGTGCCAGCAGCTCCCAGGGAGGAGGGTTTTCCGAGCAGTACTTC. Drawing the rest from reference TRBV7-3 and TRBJ2-7, the complete variable domain is GAGVSQTPSNKVTEKGKYVELRCDPISGHTALYWYRQSLGQGPEFLIYFQGTGAADDSGLPNDRFFAVRPEGSVSTLKIQRTERGDSAVYLCASSSQGGGFSEQYFGPGTRLTVT.

The gene calls are TRBV29-1 and TRBJ1-5; tentative D call: TRBD1 (5 bases). CDR1 is SQVTM, CDR2 ANQGSEA, per germline. V lost 7 bases, J lost 7 bases, and 20 bases lay in between. This CDR3 is built from 14 residues. This chain's CDR3 is CSATEGGAAQPQHF. In DNA, the CDR3 is TGCAGCGCCACAGAAGGTGGGGCCGCCCAGCCCCAGCATTTT.

Note on this clone: One end of the junction fails to match germline, which may point to a read error. The chain joins TRBV13 to TRBJ1-2, with TRBD1 identical over 7 bases. This CDR3 has 13 amino acids. Germline lookup yields CDR1 PRHDT and CDR2 FYEKMQ (reference sequence). The CDR3 DNA reads TGTGCCAGCAGCCTAGGGACAGATGATGGCTACACCTTC. It codes for CASSLGTDDGYTF.

The V call is TRBV24-1, the J call TRBJ1-1, with D hard to call. V lost 5 bases to trimming and J lost 1 base, with 7 bases between them. This CDR3 region has 13 residues. Germline CDR1 reads KGHDR; CDR2 reads SFDVKD. The CDR3 bases are TGTGCCACCAGTGGAGGAGCGAACACTGAAGCTTTCTTT. This gives the protein CATSGGANTEAFF.

On this clone itself: The junction departs from the called germline gene at one end, perhaps through a read error. As DNA, the CDR3 is TGTGCCAGCAGCGGGGGACTAGCGGGAGGGCCGTCGGACTTC. It specifies CASSGGLAGGPSDF. The chain has TRBV9 and TRBJ2-7; 16 bases fit TRBD2. CDR3 length equals 14 residues. Germline V lookup: CDR1 SGDLS, CDR2 YYNGEE.

In DNA, the CDR3 is TGTGCCTGGGCCGGGGGGGGTCGGGAAAAACTGTTTTTT. The encoded protein is CAWAGGGREKLFF. The V gene is TRBV30, the J gene TRBJ1-4, with D perhaps matching TRBD1 (5 bases). Trimming removed 5 bases at V and 8 bases at J, with 15 bases between. There are 13 residues in the CDR3. Germline V CDR1 and CDR2: GTSNPN, SVGIG (reference sequence).

The rearrangement uses TRBV12-3 or TRBV12-4 and TRBJ2-2; 8 nucleotides match TRBD1. Trimming took 9 bases from V and 4 from J; bases not matched to a gene: 4. The CDR3 length is 13 residues. The CDR3 nucleotides read TGTGCCAGGATCAGGGGGCGCACCGGGGAGCTGTTTTTT. This encodes CARIRGRTGELFF.

This clone was observed a few times. The V gene is TRBV7-9, the J gene TRBJ1-1; D is unresolved. Looked up from germline, CDR1 is SEHNR and CDR2 is FQNEAQ (reference sequence). The CDR3 totals 15 residues. The germline V and J ends were trimmed by 0 bases and 10 bases, with 18 bases remaining between them. CDR3 loop: CASSLALGSLTRAFF. CDR3 DNA sequence: TGTGCCAGCAGCTTAGCGCTGGGCTCGCTCACTAGAGCTTTCTTT.